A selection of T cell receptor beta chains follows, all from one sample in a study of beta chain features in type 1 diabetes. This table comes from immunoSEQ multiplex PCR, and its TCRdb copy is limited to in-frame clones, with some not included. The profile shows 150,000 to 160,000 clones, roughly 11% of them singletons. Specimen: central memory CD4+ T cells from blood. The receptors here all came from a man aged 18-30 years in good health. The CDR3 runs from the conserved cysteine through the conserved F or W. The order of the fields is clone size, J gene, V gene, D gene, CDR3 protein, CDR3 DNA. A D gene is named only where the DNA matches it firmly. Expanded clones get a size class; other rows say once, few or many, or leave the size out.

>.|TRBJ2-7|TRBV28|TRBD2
CASHGSGTRSEQYF
TGTGCCAGCCATGGTAGCGGGACGAGGTCCGAGCAGTACTTC
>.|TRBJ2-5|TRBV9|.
CASSVEGLQETQYF
TGTGCCAGCAGCGTAGAAGGCCTACAAGAGACCCAGTACTTC
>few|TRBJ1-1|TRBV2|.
CASSAWQTTEAFF
TGTGCCAGCAGTGCCTGGCAGACGACTGAAGCTTTCTTT
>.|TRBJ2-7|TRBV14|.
CASSRGTEQYF
TGTGCCAGCAGCCGCGGGACCGAGCAGTACTTC
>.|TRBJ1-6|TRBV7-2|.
CASSGNNSPLHF
TGTGCCAGCAGCGGGAATAATTCACCCCTCCACTTT
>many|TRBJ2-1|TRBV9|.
CASSVGSSNEQFF
TGTGCCAGCAGCGTAGGCTCATCCAATGAGCAGTTCTTC
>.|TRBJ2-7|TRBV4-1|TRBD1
CASSLQRGQGEQYF
TGCGCCAGCAGTCTTCAAAGGGGACAGGGCGAGCAGTACTTC
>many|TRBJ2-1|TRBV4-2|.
CASSSRAPSYNEQFF
TGTGCCAGCAGCTCGAGAGCCCCTAGCTACAATGAGCAGTTCTTC
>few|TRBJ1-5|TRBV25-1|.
CASSVGARNQPQHF
TGTGCCAGCAGTGTCGGTGCGCGCAATCAGCCCCAGCATTTT
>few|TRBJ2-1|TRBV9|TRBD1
CASSVGAGGFYNEQFF
TGTGCCAGCAGCGTAGGTGCAGGGGGCTTCTACAATGAGCAGTTCTTC
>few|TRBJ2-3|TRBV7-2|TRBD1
CASSSGQGTDTQYF
TGTGCCAGCAGCTCTGGACAGGGGACAGATACGCAGTATTTT
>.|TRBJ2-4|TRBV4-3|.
CASSQRENIQYF
TGCGCCAGCAGCCAACGGGAAAACATTCAGTACTTC
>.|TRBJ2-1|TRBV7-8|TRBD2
CASSLGRLAGGPQFF
TGTGCCAGCAGCTTAGGGAGACTAGCGGGAGGGCCGCAGTTCTTC
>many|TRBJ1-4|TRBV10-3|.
CAIKAAQGGEKLFF
TGTGCCATCAAAGCGGCGCAGGGTGGCGAAAAACTGTTTTTT
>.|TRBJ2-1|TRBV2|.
CASSGFQGNNEQFF
TGTGCCAGCAGTGGATTTCAGGGGAACAATGAGCAGTTCTTC
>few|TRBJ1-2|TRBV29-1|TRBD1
CSADRQGGSYGYTF
TGCAGCGCCGACCGACAGGGAGGTAGCTATGGCTACACCTTC
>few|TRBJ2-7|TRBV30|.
CAWGGYPSYEQYF
TGTGCCTGGGGAGGGTATCCGTCGTACGAGCAGTACTTC
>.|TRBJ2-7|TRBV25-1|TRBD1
CASRGPGQGGETYEQYF
TGTGCCAGCAGAGGACCGGGACAGGGAGGGGAAACCTACGAGCAGTACTTC